The clone carrying this T cell receptor (beta chain) has a single count. Its specificity is not known. This sample was taken from a study of cytomegalovirus exposure and HLA in healthy donors. Findings and limits, study-wide: Of the V segments, some could not be distinguished, including TRBV6-2 and TRBV6-3, and were excluded.

J was trimmed by 6 bases and V by 5 bases; bases with no gene match: 4. The V gene's germline CDR1 is SNHLY and CDR2 FYNNEI. This CDR3 is 13 amino acids long. PCR used 60 Vbeta primers and 13 Jbeta primers. TCRdb's table, derived via immunoSEQ multiplex PCR, lists solely in-frame clones and lacks some. Among over 100,000 clones listed, approximately 80% were seen once. This sequence originates from a woman under 30 in good health and CMV-seropositive. The V gene is TRBV2, the J gene TRBJ1-5; 7 nucleotides align to TRBD1. The source material was PBMCs. The CDR3 loop reads CASSPGGIQPQHF. Here the CDR3 DNA reads TGTGCCAGCAGTCCAGGGGGGATTCAGCCCCAGCATTTT.